This record looks at one T cell receptor beta chain sequence and its context. Mismatch with germline at one junction end may stem from a read error. Libraries were prepared by immunoSEQ multiplex PCR; TCRdb keeps only in-frame clonotypes and omits some of them. Of under 100,000 clones in the sample, roughly 88% are singletons; the top ten hold 2.8%. The CDR3 sequence is 14 residues long. Germline V gene lookup returns CDR1 MNHEY and CDR2 SVGAGI. The sample originates from a study of T cell responses to AZD1222 COVID-19 vaccine. This receptor was identified in an adult in good health. Specimen: peripheral blood, collected on day 0 of AZD1222 vaccination. The chain carries TRBV6-5 and TRBJ1-1, with unresolved D. In DNA, the CDR3 is TGTGCCAGCAGCACCGGGATCTTGAAAACTGAAGCTTTCTTT. Translated: CASSTGILKTEAFF.